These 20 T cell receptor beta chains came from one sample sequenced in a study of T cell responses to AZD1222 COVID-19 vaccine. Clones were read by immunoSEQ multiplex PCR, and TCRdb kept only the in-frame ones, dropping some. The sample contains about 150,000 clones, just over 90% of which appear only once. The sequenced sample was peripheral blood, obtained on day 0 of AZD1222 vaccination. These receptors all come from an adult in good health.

CDR3 nucleotide sequence: TGCAGCGGCCTAGCGAGTGGGGAGACCCAGTACTTC. This encodes CSGLASGETQYF. The J gene is TRBJ2-5, the V gene TRBV29-1; a weak D match, TRBD2 (6 bases). This CDR3 is built from 12 residues. V was clipped by 7 bases and J by 5 bases, with 14 bases between them. Per the germline V gene, CDR1 is SQVTM and CDR2 is ANQGSEA.

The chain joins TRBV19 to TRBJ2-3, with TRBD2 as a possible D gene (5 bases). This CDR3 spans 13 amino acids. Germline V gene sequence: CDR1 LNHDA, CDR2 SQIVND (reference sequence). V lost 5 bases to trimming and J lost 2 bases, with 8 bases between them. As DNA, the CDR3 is TGTGCCAGTAGTCCGGGATCCACAGATACGCAGTATTTT. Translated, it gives CASSPGSTDTQYF.

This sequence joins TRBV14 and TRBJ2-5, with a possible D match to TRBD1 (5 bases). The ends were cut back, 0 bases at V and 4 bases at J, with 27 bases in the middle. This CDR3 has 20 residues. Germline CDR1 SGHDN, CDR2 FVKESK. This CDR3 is CASSQDKGSARWALGETQYF. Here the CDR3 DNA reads TGTGCCAGCAGCCAAGATAAGGGGTCAGCCAGGTGGGCTCTAGGAGAGACCCAGTACTTC.

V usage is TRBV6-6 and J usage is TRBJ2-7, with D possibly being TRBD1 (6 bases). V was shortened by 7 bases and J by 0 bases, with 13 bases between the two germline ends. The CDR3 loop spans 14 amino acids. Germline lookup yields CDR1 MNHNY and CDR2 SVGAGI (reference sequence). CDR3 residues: CASKLGQSSYEQYF. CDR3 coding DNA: TGTGCCAGCAAACTTGGACAGAGCTCCTACGAGCAGTACTTC.

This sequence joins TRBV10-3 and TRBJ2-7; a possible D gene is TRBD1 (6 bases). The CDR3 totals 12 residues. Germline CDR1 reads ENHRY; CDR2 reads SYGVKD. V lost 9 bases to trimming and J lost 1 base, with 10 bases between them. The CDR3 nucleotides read TGTGCCATGTCAGACAGGTCCTACGAGCAGTACTTC. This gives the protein CAMSDRSYEQYF.

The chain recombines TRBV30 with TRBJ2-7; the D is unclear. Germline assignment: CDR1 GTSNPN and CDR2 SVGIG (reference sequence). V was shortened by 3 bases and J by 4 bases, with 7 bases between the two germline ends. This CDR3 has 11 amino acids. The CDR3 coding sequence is TGTGCCTGGAGCCCTGCTTACGAGCAGTACTTC. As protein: CAWSPAYEQYF.

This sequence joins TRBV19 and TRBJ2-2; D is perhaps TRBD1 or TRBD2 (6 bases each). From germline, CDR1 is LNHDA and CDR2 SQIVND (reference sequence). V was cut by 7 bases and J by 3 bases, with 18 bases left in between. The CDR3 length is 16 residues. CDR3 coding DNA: TGTGCCAGTAACCCCAAGAGGGGGGCGGACACCGGGGAGCTGTTTTTT. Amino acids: CASNPKRGADTGELFF.

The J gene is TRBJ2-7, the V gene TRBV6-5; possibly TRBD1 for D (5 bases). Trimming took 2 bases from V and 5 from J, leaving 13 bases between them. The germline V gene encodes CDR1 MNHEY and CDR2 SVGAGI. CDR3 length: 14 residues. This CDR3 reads CASSYVHQGDEQYF. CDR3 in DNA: TGTGCCAGCAGTTACGTTCATCAAGGGGACGAGCAGTACTTC.

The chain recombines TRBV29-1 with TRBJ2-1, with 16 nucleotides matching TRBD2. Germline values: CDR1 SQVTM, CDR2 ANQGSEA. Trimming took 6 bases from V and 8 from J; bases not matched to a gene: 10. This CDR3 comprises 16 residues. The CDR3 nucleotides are TGCAGCGTGGCCGGGACTAGCGGGAGGGCCCTCGATGAGCAGTTCTTC. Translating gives CSVAGTSGRALDEQFF.

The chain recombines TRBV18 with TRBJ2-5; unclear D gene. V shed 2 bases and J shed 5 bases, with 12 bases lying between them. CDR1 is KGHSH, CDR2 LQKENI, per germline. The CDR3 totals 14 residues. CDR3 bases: TGTGCCAGCTCACCATATGAAGGGTGGGAGACCCAGTACTTC. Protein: CASSPYEGWETQYF.

The CDR3 reads CASSEERTPYGYTF. In nucleotides, the CDR3 is TGTGCCAGCAGTGAGGAAAGGACTCCTTATGGCTACACCTTC. V and J are TRBV6-1 and TRBJ1-2, with D unresolved. CDR1 MNHNS and CDR2 SASEGT come from the germline V gene. CDR3 length equals 14 residues. Trimming removed 3 bases from V and 5 bases from J, with 13 bases in between.

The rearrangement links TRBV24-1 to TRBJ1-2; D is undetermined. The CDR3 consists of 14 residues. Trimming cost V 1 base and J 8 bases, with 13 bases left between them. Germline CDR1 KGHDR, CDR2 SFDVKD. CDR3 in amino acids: CATSDFTARIGYTF. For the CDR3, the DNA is TGTGCCACCAGTGATTTTACGGCCAGAATCGGCTACACCTTC.

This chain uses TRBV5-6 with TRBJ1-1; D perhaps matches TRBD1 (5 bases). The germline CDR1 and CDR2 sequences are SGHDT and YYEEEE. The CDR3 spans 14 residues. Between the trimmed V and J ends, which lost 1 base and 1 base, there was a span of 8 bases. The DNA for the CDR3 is TGTGCCAGCAGCTTGCCAGGGCAGAACACTGAAGCTTTCTTT. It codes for CASSLPGQNTEAFF.

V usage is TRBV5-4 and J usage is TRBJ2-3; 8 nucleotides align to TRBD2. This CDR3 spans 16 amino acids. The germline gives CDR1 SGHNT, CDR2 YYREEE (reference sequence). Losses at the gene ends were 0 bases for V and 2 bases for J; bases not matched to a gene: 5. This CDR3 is CASSLGLAGYTDTQYF. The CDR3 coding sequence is TGTGCCAGCAGCTTGGGTCTAGCGGGCTACACAGATACGCAGTATTTT.

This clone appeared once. The CDR3 spells CASSEVRPGLAGIYEQYF. CDR3 DNA: TGTGCCAGCAGTGAAGTTCGGCCAGGACTAGCGGGAATCTACGAGCAGTACTTC. This sequence joins TRBV2 and TRBJ2-7; 12 bases align to TRBD2. CDR1 and CDR2 (germline): SNHLY, FYNNEI. Unmatched junction bases numbered 10, after V lost 1 base and J lost 3 bases. This CDR3 is built from 18 residues. The variable domain in full, completed from reference TRBV2 and TRBJ2-7, reads EPEVTQTPSHQVTQMGQEVILRCVPISNHLYFYWYRQILGQKVEFLVSFYNNEISEKSEIFDDQFSVERPDGSNFTLKIRSTKLEDSAMYFCASSEVRPGLAGIYEQYFGPGTRLTVT.

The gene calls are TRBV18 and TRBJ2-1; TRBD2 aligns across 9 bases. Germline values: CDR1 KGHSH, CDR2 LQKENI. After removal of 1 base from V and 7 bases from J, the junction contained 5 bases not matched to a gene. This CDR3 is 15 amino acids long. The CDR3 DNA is TGTGCCAGCTCACCACTAGCGGGAGTAATGAATGAGCAGTTCTTC. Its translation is CASSPLAGVMNEQFF.

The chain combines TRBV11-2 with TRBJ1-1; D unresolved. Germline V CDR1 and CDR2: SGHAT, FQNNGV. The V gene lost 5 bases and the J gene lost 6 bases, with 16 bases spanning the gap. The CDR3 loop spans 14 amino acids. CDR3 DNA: TGTGCCAGCAGCATTAGTTCCTCGACCCCTGAAGCTTTCTTT. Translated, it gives CASSISSSTPEAFF.

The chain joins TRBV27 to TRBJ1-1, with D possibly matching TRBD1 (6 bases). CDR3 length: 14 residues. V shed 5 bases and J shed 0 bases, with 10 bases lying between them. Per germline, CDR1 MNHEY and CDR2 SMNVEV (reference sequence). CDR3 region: CASSPYRVNTEAFF. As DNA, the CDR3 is TGTGCCAGCAGTCCGTACAGGGTGAACACTGAAGCTTTCTTT.

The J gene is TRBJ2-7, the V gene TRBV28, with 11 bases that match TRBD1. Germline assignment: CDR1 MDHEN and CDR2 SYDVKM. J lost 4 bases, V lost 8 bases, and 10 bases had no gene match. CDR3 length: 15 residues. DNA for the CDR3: TGTGCCAGCGGACCTCCGGGACAGGGGGGATACGAGCAGTACTTC. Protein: CASGPPGQGGYEQYF.

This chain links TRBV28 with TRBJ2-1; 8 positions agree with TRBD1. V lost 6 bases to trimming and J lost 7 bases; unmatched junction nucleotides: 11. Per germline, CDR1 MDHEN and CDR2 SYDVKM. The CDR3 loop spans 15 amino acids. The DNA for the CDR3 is TGTGCCAGCAGCCCCGACAGGGGATCGGGGAATGAGCAGTTCTTC. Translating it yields CASSPDRGSGNEQFF. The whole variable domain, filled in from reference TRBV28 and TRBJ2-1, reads DVKVTQSSRYLVKRTGEKVFLECVQDMDHENMFWYRQDPGLGLRLIYFSYDVKMKEKGDIPEGYSVSREKKERFSLILESASTNQTSMYLCASSPDRGSGNEQFFGPGTRLTVL.